The entry that follows covers one T cell receptor (beta chain) sequence. Its antigen is undetermined. TCR alpha and TCR beta cDNA libraries carrying sample barcodes and UMIs came from 5'RACE with constant-segment primers. One entry per CDR3 protein results from TCRdb running MiXCR on the 5' RACE reads. The sample shows approximately 250,000 distinct CDR3 sequences, 15% to 20% of them seen only once. The CDR3 has 14 residues. V lost 5 bases, J lost 3 bases, and 14 bases lay in between. Germline loops: CDR1 MGHDK, CDR2 SYGVNS. This record comes from a study of T-cell memory formation after mild COVID-19. Study-wide findings and caveats: Second-wave clones reaching peak frequency on day 37 lacked confirmed SARS-CoV-2 specificity. Pre-infection memory showed some responding clones, and this suggested that cross-reactive memory joined. CD4/CD8 balance held among clones contracting day 15 to 85, and later expanders leaned CD4+.

This clonotype originated in a man younger than 30 who had mild COVID-19 (a few samples of this study predate the infection). Cell type and time point are not known. The chain employs TRBV25-1 and TRBJ2-7, with D maybe TRBD2 (6 bases). The source material was PBMCs or a T cell subset sorted from them (not recorded which). CDR3 DNA sequence: TGTGCCAGCAGTCAGCCCGGGGGATACTACGAGCAGTACTTC. Protein sequence: CASSQPGGYYEQYF.